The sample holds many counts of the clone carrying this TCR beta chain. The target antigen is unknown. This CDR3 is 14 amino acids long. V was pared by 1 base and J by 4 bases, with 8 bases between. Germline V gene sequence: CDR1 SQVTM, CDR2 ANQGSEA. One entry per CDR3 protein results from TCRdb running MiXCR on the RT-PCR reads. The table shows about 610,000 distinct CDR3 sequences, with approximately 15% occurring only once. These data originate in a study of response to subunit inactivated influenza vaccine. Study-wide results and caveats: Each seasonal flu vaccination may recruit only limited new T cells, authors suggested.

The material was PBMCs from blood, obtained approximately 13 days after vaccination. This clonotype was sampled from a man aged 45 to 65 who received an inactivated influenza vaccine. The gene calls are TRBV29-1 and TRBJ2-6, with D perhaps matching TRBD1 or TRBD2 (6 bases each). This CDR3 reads CSVEGGAGANVLTF. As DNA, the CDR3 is TGCAGCGTTGAAGGGGGGGCCGGGGCCAACGTCCTGACTTTC.